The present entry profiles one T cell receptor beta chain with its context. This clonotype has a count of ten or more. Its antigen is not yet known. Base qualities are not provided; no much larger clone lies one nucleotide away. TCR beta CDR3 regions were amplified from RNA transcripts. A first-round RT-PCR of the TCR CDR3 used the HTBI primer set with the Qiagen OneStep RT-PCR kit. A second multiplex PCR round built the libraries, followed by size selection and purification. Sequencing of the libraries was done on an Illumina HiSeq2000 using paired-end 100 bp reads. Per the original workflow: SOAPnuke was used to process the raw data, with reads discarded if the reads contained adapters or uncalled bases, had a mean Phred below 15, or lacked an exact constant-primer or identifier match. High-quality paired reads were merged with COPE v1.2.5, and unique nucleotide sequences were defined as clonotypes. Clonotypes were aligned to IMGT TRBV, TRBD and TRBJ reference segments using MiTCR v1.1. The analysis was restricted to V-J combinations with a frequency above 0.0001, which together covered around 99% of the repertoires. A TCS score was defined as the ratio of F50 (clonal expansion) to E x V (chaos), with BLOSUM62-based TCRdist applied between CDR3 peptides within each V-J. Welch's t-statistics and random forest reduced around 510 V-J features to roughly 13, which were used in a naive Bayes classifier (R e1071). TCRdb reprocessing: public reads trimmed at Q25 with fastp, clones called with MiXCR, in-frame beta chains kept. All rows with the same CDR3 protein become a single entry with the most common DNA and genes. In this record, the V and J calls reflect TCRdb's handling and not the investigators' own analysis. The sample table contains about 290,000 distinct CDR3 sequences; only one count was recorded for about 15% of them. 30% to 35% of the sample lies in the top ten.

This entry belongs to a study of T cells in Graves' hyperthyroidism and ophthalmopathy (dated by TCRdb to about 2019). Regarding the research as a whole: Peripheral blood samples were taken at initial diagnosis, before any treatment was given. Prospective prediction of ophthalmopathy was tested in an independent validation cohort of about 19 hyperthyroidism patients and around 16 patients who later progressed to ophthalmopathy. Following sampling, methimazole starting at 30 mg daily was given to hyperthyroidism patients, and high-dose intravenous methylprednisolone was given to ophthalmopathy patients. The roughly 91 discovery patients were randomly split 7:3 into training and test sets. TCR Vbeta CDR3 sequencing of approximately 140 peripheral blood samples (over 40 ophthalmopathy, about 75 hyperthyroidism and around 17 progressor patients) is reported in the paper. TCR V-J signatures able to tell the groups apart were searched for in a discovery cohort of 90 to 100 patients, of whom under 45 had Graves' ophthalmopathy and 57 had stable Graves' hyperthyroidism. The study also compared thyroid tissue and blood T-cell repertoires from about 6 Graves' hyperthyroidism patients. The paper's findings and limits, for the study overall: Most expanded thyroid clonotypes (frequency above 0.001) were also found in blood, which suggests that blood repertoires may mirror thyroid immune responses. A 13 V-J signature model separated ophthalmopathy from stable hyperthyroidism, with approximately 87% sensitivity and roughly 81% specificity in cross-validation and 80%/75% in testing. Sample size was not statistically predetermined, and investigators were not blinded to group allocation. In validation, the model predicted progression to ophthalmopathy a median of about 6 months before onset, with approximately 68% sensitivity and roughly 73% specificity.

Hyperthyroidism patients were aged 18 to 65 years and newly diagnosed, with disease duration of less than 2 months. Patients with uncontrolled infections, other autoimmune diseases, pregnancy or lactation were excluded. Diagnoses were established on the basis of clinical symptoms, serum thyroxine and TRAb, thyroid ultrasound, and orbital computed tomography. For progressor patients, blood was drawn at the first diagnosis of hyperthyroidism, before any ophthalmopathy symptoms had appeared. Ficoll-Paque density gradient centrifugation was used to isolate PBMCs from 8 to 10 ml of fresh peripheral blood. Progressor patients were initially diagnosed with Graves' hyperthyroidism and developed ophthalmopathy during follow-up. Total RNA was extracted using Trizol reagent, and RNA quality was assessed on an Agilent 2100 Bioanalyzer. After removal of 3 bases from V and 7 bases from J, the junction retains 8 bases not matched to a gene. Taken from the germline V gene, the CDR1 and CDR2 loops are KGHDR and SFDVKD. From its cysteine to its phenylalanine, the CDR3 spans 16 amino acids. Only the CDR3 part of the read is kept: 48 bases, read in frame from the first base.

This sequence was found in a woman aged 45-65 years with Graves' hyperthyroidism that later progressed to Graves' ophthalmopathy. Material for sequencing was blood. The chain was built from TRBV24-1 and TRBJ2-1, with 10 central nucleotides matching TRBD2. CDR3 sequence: CATSDTGLALRNEQFF. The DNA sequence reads TGTGCCACCAGTGATACGGGACTAGCGCTGAGGAATGAGCAGTTCTTC.